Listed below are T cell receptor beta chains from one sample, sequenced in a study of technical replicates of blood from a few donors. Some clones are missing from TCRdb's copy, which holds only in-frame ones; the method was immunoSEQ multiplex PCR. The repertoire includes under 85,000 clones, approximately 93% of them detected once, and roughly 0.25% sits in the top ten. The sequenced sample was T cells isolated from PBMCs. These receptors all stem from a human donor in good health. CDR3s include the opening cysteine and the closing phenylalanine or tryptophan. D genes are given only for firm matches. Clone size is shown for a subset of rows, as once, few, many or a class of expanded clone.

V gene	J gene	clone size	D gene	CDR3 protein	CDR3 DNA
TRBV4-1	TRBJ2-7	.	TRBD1	CASSQARTGGQDEQYF	TGCGCCAGCAGCCAAGCGAGGACAGGGGGACAGGACGAGCAGTACTTC
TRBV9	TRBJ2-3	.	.	CASSVLPDTQYF	TGTGCCAGCAGCGTCCTCCCAGATACGCAGTATTTT
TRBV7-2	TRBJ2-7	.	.	CASRGTATYEQYF	TGTGCCAGCCGCGGGACAGCAACCTACGAGCAGTACTTC
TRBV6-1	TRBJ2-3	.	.	CASTQQVTDTQYF	TGTGCCAGCACCCAGCAGGTGACAGATACGCAGTATTTT
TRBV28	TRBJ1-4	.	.	CASSPAGSANEKLFF	TGTGCCAGCAGTCCCGCGGGCTCGGCTAATGAAAAACTGTTTTTT
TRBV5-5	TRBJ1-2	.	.	CASSGRQAQGRPLEGYTF	TGTGCCAGCAGCGGGCGGCAGGCCCAGGGGCGCCCACTCGAAGGCTACACCTTC
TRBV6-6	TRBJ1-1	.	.	CASSYGSGNTEAFF	TGTGCCAGCAGTTACGGTTCAGGGAACACTGAAGCTTTCTTT
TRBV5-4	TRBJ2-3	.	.	CASSLSREASTDTQYF	TGTGCCAGCAGCTTGTCGAGGGAAGCAAGCACAGATACGCAGTATTTT
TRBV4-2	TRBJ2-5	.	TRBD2	CASSQENAAAGGPGETQYF	TGTGCCAGCAGCCAAGAGAACGCGGCAGCGGGAGGGCCAGGGGAGACCCAGTACTTC
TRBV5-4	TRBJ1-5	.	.	CASSFGGDQPQHF	TGTGCCAGCAGCTTCGGGGGTGATCAGCCCCAGCATTTT
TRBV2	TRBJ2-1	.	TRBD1	CASIRGLGRRNEQFF	TGTGCCTCAATTAGGGGGCTAGGTAGACGTAATGAGCAGTTCTTC
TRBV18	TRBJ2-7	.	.	CASSPGLFRYDEQYF	TGTGCCAGCTCACCGGGGCTTTTTAGGTACGACGAGCAGTACTTC
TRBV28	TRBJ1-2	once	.	CASSLSGAVYGYTF	TGTGCCAGCAGTTTATCAGGGGCGGTCTATGGCTACACCTTC
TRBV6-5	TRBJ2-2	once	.	CASSLRGMNTGELFF	TGTGCCAGCAGTTTACGCGGGATGAACACCGGGGAGCTGTTTTTT
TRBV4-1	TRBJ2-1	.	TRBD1	CASSTDREKSYNEQFF	TGCGCCAGCAGCACGGACAGGGAGAAATCCTACAATGAGCAGTTCTTC
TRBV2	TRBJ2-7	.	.	CASTRDTSYEQYF	TGTGCCAGCACTCGGGACACATCCTACGAGCAGTACTTC
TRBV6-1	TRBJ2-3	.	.	CASRLAGSTDTQYF	TGTGCCAGCAGACTCGCGGGGTCCACAGATACGCAGTATTTT
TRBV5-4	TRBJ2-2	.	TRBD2	CASSFDSGTGELFF	TGTGCCAGCAGCTTCGATAGCGGGACGGGGGAGCTGTTTTTT
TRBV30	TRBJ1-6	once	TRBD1	CAWNRQGASGNSPLHF	TGTGCCTGGAATCGACAGGGGGCGAGTGGTAATTCACCCCTCCACTTT
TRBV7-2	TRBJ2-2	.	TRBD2	CASSFKLAPTGELFF	TGTGCCAGCAGCTTCAAACTAGCGCCCACCGGGGAGCTGTTTTTT
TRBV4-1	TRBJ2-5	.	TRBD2	CASSQDPGGGETQYF	TGCGCCAGCAGCCAAGATCCGGGGGGAGGAGAGACCCAGTACTTC
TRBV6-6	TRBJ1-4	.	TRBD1	CASSFTGGGTNEKLFF	TGTGCCAGCAGTTTCACAGGGGGGGGCACTAATGAAAAACTGTTTTTT
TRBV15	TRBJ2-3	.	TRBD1	CATSRLQGHDPDTQYF	TGTGCCACCAGCAGGTTACAGGGGCACGACCCAGATACGCAGTATTTT
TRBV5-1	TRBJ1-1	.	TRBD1	CASSSRRQGLPKGTEAFF	TGCGCCAGCAGCTCCAGAAGACAGGGATTACCCAAAGGCACTGAAGCTTTCTTT
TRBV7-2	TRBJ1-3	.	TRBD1	CASSFRDRGNTIYF	TGTGCCAGCAGCTTCCGGGACAGAGGAAACACCATATATTTT
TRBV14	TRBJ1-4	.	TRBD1	CASSPWGTEDEKLFF	TGTGCCAGCAGCCCTTGGGGGACAGAGGATGAAAAACTGTTTTTT
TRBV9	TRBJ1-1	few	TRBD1	CASSVATDRVNTEAFF	TGTGCCAGCAGCGTAGCCACGGACAGGGTGAACACTGAAGCTTTCTTT
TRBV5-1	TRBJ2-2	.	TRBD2	CASSLKIAGGYTGELFF	TGCGCCAGCAGCTTAAAAATAGCGGGAGGGTATACCGGGGAGCTGTTTTTT
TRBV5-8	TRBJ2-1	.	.	CASSSRRVGVDNEQFF	TGTGCCAGCAGCTCCCGACGGGTCGGAGTCGACAATGAGCAGTTCTTC
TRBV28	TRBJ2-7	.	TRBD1	CASSNPGQIYEQYF	TGTGCCAGCAGCAACCCGGGACAGATCTACGAGCAGTACTTC
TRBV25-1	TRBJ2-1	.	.	CASSDQNVNNEQFF	TGTGCCAGCAGTGATCAGAACGTTAACAATGAGCAGTTCTTC
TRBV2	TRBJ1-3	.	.	CASRATALISGNTIYF	TGTGCCAGCAGGGCGACAGCCCTCATCTCTGGAAACACCATATATTTT
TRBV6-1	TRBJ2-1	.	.	CASSGRRGSSSYNEQFF	TGTGCCAGCAGTGGCCGTAGGGGGTCGAGCTCCTACAATGAGCAGTTCTTC
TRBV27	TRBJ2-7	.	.	CASSFLWTPAEGGYEQYF	TGTGCCAGCAGTTTTCTCTGGACACCTGCCGAAGGGGGCTACGAGCAGTACTTC
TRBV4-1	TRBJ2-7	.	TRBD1	CASSQDPPTGITYEQYF	TGCGCCAGCAGCCAAGATCCACCGACAGGGATCACCTACGAGCAGTACTTC
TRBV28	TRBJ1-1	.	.	CASRRIVGQGPTEAFF	TGTGCCAGCAGACGCATAGTAGGCCAGGGCCCCACTGAAGCTTTCTTT
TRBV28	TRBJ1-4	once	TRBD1	CASSSHGTAEKLFF	TGTGCCAGCAGTTCCCACGGGACAGCAGAAAAACTGTTTTTT
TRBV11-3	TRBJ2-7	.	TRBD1	CASSLEGQGSYEQYF	TGTGCCAGCAGCTTAGAAGGACAGGGGTCCTACGAGCAGTACTTC
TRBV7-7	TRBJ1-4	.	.	CASSPAGALNEKLFF	TGTGCTAGCAGCCCAGCAGGGGCCCTTAATGAAAAACTGTTTTTT
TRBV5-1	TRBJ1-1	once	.	CASSLGTAGNTEAFF	TGCGCCAGCAGCTTGGGTACAGCGGGGAACACTGAAGCTTTCTTT
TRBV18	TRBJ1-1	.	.	CASSPKRVNTEAFF	TGTGCCAGCTCACCAAAGAGAGTGAACACTGAAGCTTTCTTT
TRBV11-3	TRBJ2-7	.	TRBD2	CASSSGGPYEQYF	TGTGCCAGCAGCTCGGGGGGGCCCTACGAGCAGTACTTC
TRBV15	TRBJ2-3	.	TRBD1	CATSFDREFQYF	TGTGCCACCAGCTTCGACAGGGAGTTTCAGTATTTT